These 31 T cell receptor beta chains came from one sample sequenced in a study of graft-versus-host responses after intestinal transplantation (dated by TCRdb to the early 2020s). These receptors have no known antigen. The sample's time point label, in plain terms: cells obtained before transplantation from donor or recipient. Receptors were amplified or captured by the immunoSEQ multiplex PCR assay. The source is immuneACCESS, and TCRdb retained only in-frame sequences with V and J called. Part of the clones is not carried over; for the studies checked, unresolved V genes explain less than half of this, and the remainder is unexplained. The sample profile shows tens of thousands of clones; 90% to 95% of them were found once. The ten largest clones represent about 0.41% of the sample. The starting material was unstimulated CD4+ T cells sorted from spleen or lymph node cells, obtained before transplant. These receptors all stem from a human donor who was the organ donor for an intestinal transplant.

The V call is TRBV19, the J call TRBJ1-2; D is unclear. The CDR3 has 14 amino acids. Germline CDR1 is LNHDA and CDR2 is SQIVND (reference sequence). The V and J ends lost 8 bases and 3 bases respectively, with 16 bases between them. CDR3 loop: CASGPGGGYYGYTF. DNA for the CDR3: TGTGCCAGTGGACCGGGAGGCGGCTACTATGGCTACACCTTC.

A word on this clone: The same CDR3 also results from other DNA sequences found in this sample. J is TRBJ2-7 and V is TRBV7-9; D unclear. The ends were cut back, 2 bases at V and 3 bases at J, with 2 bases in the middle. The CDR3 sequence is 11 residues long. Germline V gives CDR1 SEHNR, CDR2 FQNEAQ (reference sequence). The DNA of the CDR3 is TGTGCCAGCAGCTTAAACTACGAGCAGTACTTC. As protein: CASSLNYEQYF.

The chain is built from TRBV11-3 and TRBJ1-6, with D unclear. Germline values: CDR1 SGHNT, CDR2 YENEEA. The CDR3 spans 15 residues. V was shortened by 0 bases and J by 10 bases, with 13 bases between the two germline ends. The CDR3 region has the DNA TGTGCCAGCAGCTTAGATGGGATCGGGGAATCACCCCTCCACTTT. Amino acids: CASSLDGIGESPLHF. Filled out from reference TRBV11-3 and TRBJ1-6, the complete variable domain reads EAGVVQSPRYKIIEKKQPVAFWCNPISGHNTLYWYLQNLGQGPELLIRYENEEAVDDSQLPKDRFSAERLKGVDSTLKIQPAELGDSAVYLCASSLDGIGESPLHFGNGTRLTVT.

The chain is built from TRBV5-1 and TRBJ2-2; perhaps TRBD1 as D (5 bases). Germline V CDR1 and CDR2: SGHRS, YFSETQ. The CDR3 has 17 amino acids. The ends were cut back, 4 bases at V and 0 bases at J, with 16 bases in the middle. The CDR3 DNA follows: TGCGCCAGCAGCGAAAAGGGGCGCAGGTCGAACACCGGGGAGCTGTTTTTT. Its protein is CASSEKGRRSNTGELFF.

The rearrangement links TRBV4-1 to TRBJ2-3; D is possibly TRBD1 or TRBD2 (5 bases each). Germline V gene sequence: CDR1 MGHRA, CDR2 YSYEKL. There are 16 residues in the CDR3. V was pared by 1 base and J by 8 bases, with 19 bases between. The CDR3 spells CASSQAGGVPGGTQYF. For the CDR3, the DNA is TGCGCCAGCAGCCAAGCCGGCGGAGTCCCTGGGGGTACGCAGTATTTT.

In this sample, this clone turned up a few times. The chain is built from TRBV28 and TRBJ2-1; D gene unclear. Germline V gene lookup returns CDR1 MDHEN and CDR2 SYDVKM. V lost 2 bases, J lost 6 bases, and 5 bases lay in between. The CDR3 runs to 12 residues. This CDR3 is CASSLVGNEQFF. The CDR3 DNA reads TGTGCCAGCAGTTTAGTGGGCAATGAGCAGTTCTTC.

The rearrangement links TRBV5-1 to TRBJ2-6, with D perhaps TRBD1 (5 bases). The CDR3 length is 19 residues. Germline V gene lookup returns CDR1 SGHRS and CDR2 YFSETQ. The V end lost 4 bases, the J end lost 0 bases, and 20 bases lay between the germline ends. CDR3 sequence (DNA): TGCGCCAGCAGCAATGAGGCAGGGCCCCCTTTCTCTGGGGCCAACGTCCTGACTTTC. Translating gives CASSNEAGPPFSGANVLTF. Full variable domain (rest looked up from reference TRBV5-1 and TRBJ2-6): KAGVTQTPRYLIKTRGQQVTLSCSPISGHRSVSWYQQTPGQGLQFLFEYFSETQRNKGNFPGRFSGRQFSNSRSEMNVSTLELGDSALYLCASSNEAGPPFSGANVLTFGAGSRLTVL.

This chain joins TRBV9 and TRBJ1-2; 11 bases match TRBD1. This CDR3 is 14 amino acids long. CDR1 is SGDLS and CDR2 is YYNGEE in the germline V gene. J gave up 8 bases and V 4 bases, and 7 bases lay outside the gene matches. As DNA, the CDR3 is TGTGCCAGCAGCCTTGTGGACAGGGGGCTGGGCTACACCTTC. This translates into CASSLVDRGLGYTF.

This sequence joins TRBV2 and TRBJ1-3; D may be TRBD1 (6 bases). Between the trimmed V and J ends, which lost 5 bases and 0 bases, there was a span of 14 bases. The CDR3 is made up of 16 amino acids. CDR1 and CDR2 from the germline V gene are SNHLY and FYNNEI. CDR3 nucleotides: TGTGCCAGCAGTCTACAGGGTGTAGGCTCTGGAAACACCATATATTTT. It translates to CASSLQGVGSGNTIYF.

Comment on this clone: Germline and junction disagree at one end, which may indicate a read error. The V and J genes are TRBV7-7 and TRBJ2-5, with TRBD2 identical over 9 bases. CDR3 length equals 17 residues. The germline V gene has CDR1 SSHAT and CDR2 FNYEAQ (reference sequence). CDR3 in amino acids: CASSLASSGGRRETQYF. The CDR3 nucleotides read TGTGCTAGCAGCTTAGCATCCAGCGGGGGGCGACGGGAGACCCAGTACTTC.

The chain couples TRBV6-6 to TRBJ1-1; D is ambiguous. CDR1 is MNHNY, CDR2 SVGAGI, per germline (reference sequence). V was trimmed by 2 bases and J by 1 base, leaving 8 bases between them. The CDR3 loop spans 14 amino acids. CDR3 sequence reads: CASSYPIKNTEAFF. The CDR3 region has the DNA TGTGCCAGCAGTTACCCTATCAAGAACACTGAAGCTTTCTTT.

This chain joins TRBV4-1 and TRBJ2-2, with a weak D call TRBD2 (5 bases). V was clipped by 3 bases and J by 4 bases, with 15 bases between them. This CDR3 is 16 amino acids long. Germline V lookup: CDR1 MGHRA, CDR2 YSYEKL. The CDR3: CASSHGRIQTTGELFF. CDR3 nucleotide sequence: TGCGCCAGCAGCCATGGGAGAATTCAGACCACCGGGGAGCTGTTTTTT.

The chain is built from TRBV6-1 and TRBJ1-6, with 7 nucleotides matching TRBD1. The CDR3 is made up of 15 amino acids. Germline V gene sequence: CDR1 MNHNS, CDR2 SASEGT. Losses at the gene ends were 6 bases for V and 10 bases for J; bases not matched to a gene: 12. DNA for the CDR3: TGTGCCAGCAGAGACCGGACAGGAGCCCCATCACCCCTCCACTTT. As protein: CASRDRTGAPSPLHF.

V gene TRBV14 combines with J gene TRBJ2-5; TRBD2 matches 13 bases. The CDR3 runs 17 residues. Trimming removed 2 bases from V and 5 bases from J; junction bases left unmatched: 8. Germline values: CDR1 SGHDN, CDR2 FVKESK. CDR3 bases: TGTGCCAGCAGCCAAAAACTAGCGGGGGGGCCTCGGGAGACCCAGTACTTC. Its translation: CASSQKLAGGPRETQYF.

The chain recombines TRBV6-6 with TRBJ2-7; D is uncertain. Germline CDR1 is MNHNY and CDR2 is SVGAGI (reference sequence). V lost 5 bases to trimming and J lost 5 bases, with 13 bases between them. The CDR3 has 13 residues. The CDR3 coding sequence is TGTGCCAGCAGTCGACACGGGTCCGACGAGCAGTACTTC. Protein: CASSRHGSDEQYF.

The gene calls are TRBV4-1 and TRBJ1-2; 9 nucleotides line up with TRBD1. V lost 2 bases, J lost 8 bases, and 6 bases stayed unmatched. The CDR3 has 14 residues. Germline lookup yields CDR1 MGHRA and CDR2 YSYEKL. CDR3 protein: CASSQRTGDNGYTF. In nucleotides, the CDR3 is TGCGCCAGCAGCCAAAGGACAGGGGATAACGGCTACACCTTC.

The rearrangement joins TRBV4-1 to TRBJ2-1; the D gene could be TRBD1 or TRBD2 (6 bases each). Trimming cost V 1 base and J 8 bases, with 9 bases left between them. The CDR3 is 13 residues long. The V gene's germline CDR1 is MGHRA and CDR2 YSYEKL. The CDR3 region has the DNA TGCGCCAGCAGCCAAGTGGGGGGCCATGAGCAGTTCTTC. It is translated as CASSQVGGHEQFF.

The chain uses TRBV19 and TRBJ2-2; no reliable D call. Germline CDR1 and CDR2: LNHDA and SQIVND (reference sequence). There are 14 residues in the CDR3. Trimming took off 3 bases at V and 1 base at J, with 6 bases between the two ends. The CDR3 DNA follows: TGTGCCAGTAGTATGCAGGAGAACACCGGGGAGCTGTTTTTT. This translates into CASSMQENTGELFF.

The chain employs TRBV7-2 and TRBJ2-3, with D maybe TRBD2 (6 bases). The CDR3 covers 17 residues. V lost 2 bases, J lost 5 bases, and 20 bases lay in between. Germline V gene sequence: CDR1 SGHTA, CDR2 FQGNSA. The CDR3 loop reads CASSLFWVGGKGDTQYF. CDR3 bases: TGTGCCAGCAGCTTATTTTGGGTCGGGGGTAAGGGAGATACGCAGTATTTT.

Remarks on this clone: The junction and the germline gene differ at one end; a read error may be behind it. The genes are TRBV6-5 and TRBJ2-7; the D gene is possibly TRBD2 (5 bases). The CDR3 spans 16 residues. Per germline, CDR1 MNHEY and CDR2 SVGAGI. CDR3 sequence reads: CASSYSRVRLPYEQYF. The CDR3 coding sequence is TGTGCCAGCAGTTACTCGAGGGTACGGTTGCCCTATGAGCAGTACTTC.

The chain recombines TRBV10-2 with TRBJ2-3, with TRBD2 matching over 9 bases. Per germline, CDR1 WSHSY and CDR2 SAAADI. V trimming: 6 bases; J trimming: 6 bases; junction bases outside the gene matches: 10. The CDR3 is 15 amino acids. The CDR3 reads CASRRLADLRDTQYF. The CDR3 region has the DNA TGCGCCAGCAGACGACTAGCGGACCTCCGGGATACGCAGTATTTT.

This sequence joins TRBV19 and TRBJ1-4; D gene ambiguous. The length of the CDR3 is 18 residues. Between the trimmed V and J ends, which lost 4 bases and 3 bases, there was a span of 21 bases. Germline loops: CDR1 LNHDA, CDR2 SQIVND (reference sequence). DNA of the CDR3: TGTGCCAGTAGTAATCACGTGCTCCGGCCCCCGGCTAATGAAAAACTGTTTTTT. Protein sequence: CASSNHVLRPPANEKLFF.

This sequence joins TRBV7-2 and TRBJ2-5; TRBD2 aligns across 9 bases. The better agreement between TRBJ2-7 and the DNA end casts doubt on the J call. The length of the CDR3 is 15 residues. CDR1 is SGHTA and CDR2 is FQGNSA in the germline V gene. As DNA, the CDR3 is TGTGCCAGCAGCTTAGGCGGGGGGGCAACCTACGAGCAGTACTTC. This gives the protein CASSLGGGATYEQYF.

The chain combines TRBV7-9 with TRBJ2-7; D ambiguous. In germline, CDR1 is SEHNR, CDR2 FQNEAQ (reference sequence). The CDR3 is 12 amino acids. V shed 1 base and J shed 4 bases, with 5 bases lying between them. CDR3 coding DNA: TGTGCCAGCAGCTTAGGAGAGTACGAGCAGTACTTC. This encodes CASSLGEYEQYF.

V gene TRBV7-2 combines with J gene TRBJ1-2; TRBD1 aligns across 9 bases. J was trimmed by 4 bases and V by 10 bases; bases with no gene match: 19. This CDR3 contains 17 residues. Germline V CDR1 and CDR2: SGHTA, FQGNSA. CDR3 protein: CATSTGTGPTRGYGYTF. In nucleotides, the CDR3 is TGTGCCACTTCTACCGGGACAGGGCCGACCCGCGGCTATGGCTACACCTTC.

The V gene is TRBV20-1, the J gene TRBJ2-5; D unresolved. In germline, CDR1 is DFQATT, CDR2 SNEGSKA (reference sequence). V lost 3 bases to trimming and J lost 5 bases, with 4 bases between them. There are 10 residues in the CDR3. This chain's CDR3 is CSASSETQYF. DNA of the CDR3: TGCAGTGCTAGTTCTGAGACCCAGTACTTC.

This clone has only one observation. This chain connects TRBV6-6 to TRBJ1-1; D is possibly TRBD1 (5 bases). Germline lookup yields CDR1 MNHNY and CDR2 SVGAGI (reference sequence). With 2 bases removed from V and 1 base from J, the gap between germline ends came to 11 bases. The CDR3 is 15 amino acids. Here the CDR3 DNA reads TGTGCCAGCAGTTACCCCGACAGAGGGAACACTGAAGCTTTCTTT. Translating gives CASSYPDRGNTEAFF.

The rearrangement joins TRBV7-9 to TRBJ2-1, with 11 bases identical to TRBD1. The V gene's germline CDR1 is SEHNR and CDR2 FQNEAQ (reference sequence). With V trimmed by 5 bases and J by 6 bases, 6 bases remained unmatched. This CDR3 is 15 amino acids long. CDR3 in amino acids: CASSPGQGVINEQFF. The CDR3 nucleotides read TGTGCCAGCAGCCCGGGACAGGGGGTGATCAATGAGCAGTTCTTC.

The chain carries TRBV2 and TRBJ2-1, with D possibly TRBD2 on 5 matching bases. Trimming stripped 3 bases from V and 0 bases from J, with 12 bases between. This CDR3 spans 16 amino acids. The germline V gene has CDR1 SNHLY and CDR2 FYNNEI. CDR3 in DNA: TGTGCCAGCAGTGAGGGCCTAGCCGTCTCCTACAATGAGCAGTTCTTC. Translated: CASSEGLAVSYNEQFF.

The genes are TRBV5-1 and TRBJ1-1; D is possibly TRBD1 (5 bases). The CDR3 has 14 amino acids. V lost 0 bases to trimming and J lost 2 bases, with 8 bases between them. The V gene's germline CDR1 is SGHRS and CDR2 YFSETQ. CDR3 nucleotide sequence: TGCGCCAGCAGCTTGGAGGGGCTAAACACTGAAGCTTTCTTT. This encodes CASSLEGLNTEAFF.

The chain links TRBV2 to TRBJ1-2, with 7 nucleotides matching TRBD1. J gave up 4 bases and V 7 bases, and 6 bases lay outside the gene matches. The CDR3 has 13 amino acids. Germline V gene lookup returns CDR1 SNHLY and CDR2 FYNNEI. CDR3: CASKGGQSYGYTF. CDR3 DNA: TGTGCCAGCAAGGGGGGACAGAGCTATGGCTACACCTTC.